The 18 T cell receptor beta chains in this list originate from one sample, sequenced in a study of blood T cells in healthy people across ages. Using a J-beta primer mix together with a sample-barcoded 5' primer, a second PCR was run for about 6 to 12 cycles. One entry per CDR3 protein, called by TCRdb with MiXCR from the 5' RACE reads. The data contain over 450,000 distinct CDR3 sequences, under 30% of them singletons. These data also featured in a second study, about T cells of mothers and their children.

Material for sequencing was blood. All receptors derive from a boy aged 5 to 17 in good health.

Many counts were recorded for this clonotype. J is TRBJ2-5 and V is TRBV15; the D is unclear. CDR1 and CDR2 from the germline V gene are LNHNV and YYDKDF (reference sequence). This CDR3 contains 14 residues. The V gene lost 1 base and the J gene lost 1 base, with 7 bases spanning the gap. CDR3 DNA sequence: TGTGCCACCAGCAGAGGCGCGGCCCAAGAGACCCAGTACTTC. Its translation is CATSRGAAQETQYF.

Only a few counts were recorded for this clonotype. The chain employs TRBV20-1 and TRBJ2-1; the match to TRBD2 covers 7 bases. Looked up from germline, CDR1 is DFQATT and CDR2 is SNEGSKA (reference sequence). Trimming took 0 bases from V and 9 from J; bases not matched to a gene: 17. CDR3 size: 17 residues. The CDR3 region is CSARDLAGERLGSEQFF. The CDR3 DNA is TGCAGTGCTAGAGATCTCGCGGGAGAAAGACTTGGATCTGAGCAGTTCTTC.

CDR3 sequence: CASGLRTDGQYF. CDR3 DNA: TGTGCCAGCGGCCTACGGACAGACGGACAGTACTTC. J is TRBJ2-7 and V is TRBV28; D might be TRBD1 (6 bases). Trimming left V 8 bases short and J 10 bases short, with 18 bases between. Per germline, CDR1 MDHEN and CDR2 SYDVKM. This CDR3 region has 12 residues. The whole variable domain, remainder taken from reference TRBV28 and TRBJ2-7, is DVKVTQSSRYLVKRTGEKVFLECVQDMDHENMFWYRQDPGLGLRLIYFSYDVKMKEKGDIPEGYSVSREKKERFSLILESASTNQTSMYLCASGLRTDGQYFGPGTRLTVT.

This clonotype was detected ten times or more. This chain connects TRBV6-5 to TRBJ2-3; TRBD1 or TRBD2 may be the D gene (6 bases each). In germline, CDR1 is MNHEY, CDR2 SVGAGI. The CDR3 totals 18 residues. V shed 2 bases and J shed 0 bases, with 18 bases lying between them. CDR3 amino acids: CASSYRRGGHPSTDTQYF. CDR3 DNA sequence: TGTGCCAGCAGTTACCGTAGAGGGGGGCATCCTAGCACAGATACGCAGTATTTT.

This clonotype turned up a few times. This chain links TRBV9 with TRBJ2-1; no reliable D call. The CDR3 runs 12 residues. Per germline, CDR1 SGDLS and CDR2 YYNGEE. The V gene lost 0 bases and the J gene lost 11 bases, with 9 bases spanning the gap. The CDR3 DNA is TGTGCCAGCAGCGTAGCCACTACCAAGCAGTTCTTC. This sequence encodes CASSVATTKQFF. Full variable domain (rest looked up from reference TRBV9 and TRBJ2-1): DSGVTQTPKHLITATGQRVTLRCSPRSGDLSVYWYQQSLDQGLQFLIQYYNGEERAKGNILERFSAQQFPDLHSELNLSSLELGDSALYFCASSVATTKQFFGPGTRLTVL.

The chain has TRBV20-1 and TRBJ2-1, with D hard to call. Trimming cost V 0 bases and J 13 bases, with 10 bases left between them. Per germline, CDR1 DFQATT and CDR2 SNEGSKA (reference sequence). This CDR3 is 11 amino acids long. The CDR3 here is CSARDKGSQFF. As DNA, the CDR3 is TGCAGTGCTAGAGATAAGGGTAGCCAGTTCTTC.

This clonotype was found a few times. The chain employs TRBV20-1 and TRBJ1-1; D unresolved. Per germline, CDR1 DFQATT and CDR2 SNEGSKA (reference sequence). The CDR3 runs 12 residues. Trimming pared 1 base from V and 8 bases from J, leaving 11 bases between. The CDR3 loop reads CSARGTAAEAFF. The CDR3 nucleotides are TGCAGTGCTAGAGGGACCGCAGCCGAAGCTTTCTTT.

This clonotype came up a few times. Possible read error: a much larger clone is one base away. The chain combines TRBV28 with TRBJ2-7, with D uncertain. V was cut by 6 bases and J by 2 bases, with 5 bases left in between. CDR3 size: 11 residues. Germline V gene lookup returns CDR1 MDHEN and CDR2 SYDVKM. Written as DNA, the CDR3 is TGTGCCAGCAGCCGCGCCTACGAGCAGTACTTC. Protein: CASSRAYEQYF.

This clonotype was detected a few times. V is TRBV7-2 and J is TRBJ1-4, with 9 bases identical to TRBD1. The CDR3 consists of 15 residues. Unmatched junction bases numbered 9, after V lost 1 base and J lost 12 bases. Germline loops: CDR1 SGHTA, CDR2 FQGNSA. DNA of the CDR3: TGTGCCAGCAGCTTAGTCTCGGGACAGGGCGTAGAACTGTTTTTT. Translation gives CASSLVSGQGVELFF. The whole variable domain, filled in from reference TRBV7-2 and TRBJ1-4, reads GAGVSQSPSNKVTEKGKDVELRCDPISGHTALYWYRQSLGQGLEFLIYFQGNSAPDKSGLPSDRFSAERTGGSVSTLTIQRTQQEDSAVYLCASSLVSGQGVELFFGSGTQLSVL.

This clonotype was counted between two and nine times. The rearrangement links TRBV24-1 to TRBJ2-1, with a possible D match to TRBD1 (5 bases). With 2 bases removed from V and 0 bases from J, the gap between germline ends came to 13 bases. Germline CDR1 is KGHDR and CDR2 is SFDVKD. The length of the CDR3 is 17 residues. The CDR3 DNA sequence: TGTGCCACCAGTGATTCAGGGAAATATAGCTCCTACAATGAGCAGTTCTTC. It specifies CATSDSGKYSSYNEQFF.

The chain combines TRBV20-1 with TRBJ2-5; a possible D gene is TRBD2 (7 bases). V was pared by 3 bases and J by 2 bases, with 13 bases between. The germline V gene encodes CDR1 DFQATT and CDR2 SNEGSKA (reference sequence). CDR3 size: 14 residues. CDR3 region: CSASGGPWQETQYF. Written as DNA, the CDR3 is TGCAGTGCTAGCGGGGGGCCTTGGCAAGAGACCCAGTACTTC.

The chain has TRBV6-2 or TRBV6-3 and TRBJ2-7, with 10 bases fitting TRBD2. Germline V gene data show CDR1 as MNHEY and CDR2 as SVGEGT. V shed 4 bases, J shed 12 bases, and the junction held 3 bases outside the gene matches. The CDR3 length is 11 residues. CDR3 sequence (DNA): TGTGCCAGCAGTTCTAGCGGGAGACGGTACTTC. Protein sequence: CASSSSGRRYF.

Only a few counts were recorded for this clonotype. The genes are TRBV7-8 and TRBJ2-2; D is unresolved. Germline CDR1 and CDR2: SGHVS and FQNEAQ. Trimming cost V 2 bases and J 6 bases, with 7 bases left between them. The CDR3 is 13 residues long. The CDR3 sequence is CASSLTRAGELFF. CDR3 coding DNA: TGTGCCAGCAGCTTAACCCGGGCCGGGGAGCTGTTTTTT. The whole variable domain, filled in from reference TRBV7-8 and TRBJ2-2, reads GAGVSQSPRYKVAKRGQDVALRCDPISGHVSLFWYQQALGQGPEFLTYFQNEAQLDKSGLPSDRFFAERPEGSVSTLKIQRTQQEDSAVYLCASSLTRAGELFFGEGSRLTVL.

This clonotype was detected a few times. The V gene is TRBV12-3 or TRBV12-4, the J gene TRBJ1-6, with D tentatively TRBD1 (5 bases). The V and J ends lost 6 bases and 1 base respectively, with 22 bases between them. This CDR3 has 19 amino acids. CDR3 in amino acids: CASSLRQITSGSYNSPLHF. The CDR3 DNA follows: TGTGCCAGCAGCCTCCGACAGATTACTTCGGGTTCCTATAATTCACCCCTCCACTTT.

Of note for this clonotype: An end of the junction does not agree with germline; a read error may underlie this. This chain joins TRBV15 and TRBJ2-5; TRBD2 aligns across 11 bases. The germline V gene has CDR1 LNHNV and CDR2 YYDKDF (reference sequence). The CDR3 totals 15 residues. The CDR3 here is CATGRDSGGAETQYF. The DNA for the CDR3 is TGTGCCACCGGCAGAGATAGCGGGGGGGCCGAGACCCAGTACTTC.

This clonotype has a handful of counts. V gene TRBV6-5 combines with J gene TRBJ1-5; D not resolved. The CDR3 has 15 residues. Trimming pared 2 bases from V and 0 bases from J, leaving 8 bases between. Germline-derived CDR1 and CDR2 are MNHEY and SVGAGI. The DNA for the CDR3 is TGTGCCAGCAGTTACGGGCATCTTAGCAATCAGCCCCAGCATTTT. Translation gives CASSYGHLSNQPQHF.

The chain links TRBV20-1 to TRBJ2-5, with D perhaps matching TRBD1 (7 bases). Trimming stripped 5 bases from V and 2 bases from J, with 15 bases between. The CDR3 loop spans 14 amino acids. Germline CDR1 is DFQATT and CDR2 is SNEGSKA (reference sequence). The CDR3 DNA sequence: TGCAGTGCTTACACCAGGGGGGATCAAGAGACCCAGTACTTC. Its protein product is CSAYTRGDQETQYF.

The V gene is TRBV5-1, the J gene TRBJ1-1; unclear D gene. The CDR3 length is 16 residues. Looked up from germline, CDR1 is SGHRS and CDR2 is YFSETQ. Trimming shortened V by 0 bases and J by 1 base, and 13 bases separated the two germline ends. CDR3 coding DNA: TGCGCCAGCAGCTTGGCTTCGGCAGTACAGAACACTGAAGCTTTCTTT. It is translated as CASSLASAVQNTEAFF.